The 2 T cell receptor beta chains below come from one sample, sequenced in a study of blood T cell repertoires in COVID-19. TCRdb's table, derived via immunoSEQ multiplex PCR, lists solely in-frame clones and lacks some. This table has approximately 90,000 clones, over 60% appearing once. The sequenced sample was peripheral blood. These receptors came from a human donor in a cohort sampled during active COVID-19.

In nucleotides, the CDR3 is TGTGCCAGCAGTTACGAGGCAGGGGGCTCCGTCGGCACAGATACGCAGTATTTT. This codes for CASSYEAGGSVGTDTQYF. The chain carries TRBV6-2 or TRBV6-3 and TRBJ2-3, with 8 bases lining up with TRBD1. Germline CDR1 and CDR2: MNHEY and SVGEGT. V lost 2 bases, J lost 1 base, and 11 bases stayed unmatched. The CDR3 has 18 amino acids.

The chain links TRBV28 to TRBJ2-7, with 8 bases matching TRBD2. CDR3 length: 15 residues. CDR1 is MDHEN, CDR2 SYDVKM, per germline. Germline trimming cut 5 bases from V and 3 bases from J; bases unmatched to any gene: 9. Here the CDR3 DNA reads TGTGCCAGCAGTCCTACGCGGGGGGCGGGCTACGAGCAGTACTTC. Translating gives CASSPTRGAGYEQYF.